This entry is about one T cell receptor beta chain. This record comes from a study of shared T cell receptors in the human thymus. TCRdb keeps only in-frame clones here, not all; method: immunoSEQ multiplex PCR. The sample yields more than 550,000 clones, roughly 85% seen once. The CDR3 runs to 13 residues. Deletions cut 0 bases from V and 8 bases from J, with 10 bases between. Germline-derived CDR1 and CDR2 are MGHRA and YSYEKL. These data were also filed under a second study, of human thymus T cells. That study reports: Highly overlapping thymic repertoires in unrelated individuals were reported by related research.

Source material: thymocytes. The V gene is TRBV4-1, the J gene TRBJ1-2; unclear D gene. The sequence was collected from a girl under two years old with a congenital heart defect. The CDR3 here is CASSQEEGCGYTF. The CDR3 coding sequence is TGCGCCAGCAGCCAAGAGGAGGGTTGCGGCTACACCTTC.